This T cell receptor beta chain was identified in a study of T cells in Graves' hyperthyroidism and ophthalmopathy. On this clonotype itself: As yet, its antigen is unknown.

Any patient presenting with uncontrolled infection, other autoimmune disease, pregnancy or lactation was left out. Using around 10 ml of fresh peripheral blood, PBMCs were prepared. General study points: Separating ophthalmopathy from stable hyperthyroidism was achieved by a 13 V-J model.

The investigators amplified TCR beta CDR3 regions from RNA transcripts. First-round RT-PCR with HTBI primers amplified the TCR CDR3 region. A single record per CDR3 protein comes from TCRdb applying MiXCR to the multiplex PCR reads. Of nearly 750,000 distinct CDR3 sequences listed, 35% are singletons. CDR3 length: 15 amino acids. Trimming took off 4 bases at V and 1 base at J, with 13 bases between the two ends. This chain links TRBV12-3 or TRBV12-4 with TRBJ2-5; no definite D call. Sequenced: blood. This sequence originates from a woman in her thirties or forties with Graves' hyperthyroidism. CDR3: CASSSGSNSQETQYF. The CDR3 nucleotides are TGTGCCAGCAGTTCCGGATCCAACAGCCAAGAGACCCAGTACTTC.